This TCR beta chain was obtained from a study of Ad26.COV2.S vaccination and SARS-CoV-2 variants. Study overall: A participant enrolled in the COV1001 Ad26.COV2.S trial arm provided the sample. Donor got 5x10^10 or 1x10^11 viral particles of Ad26.COV2.S.

The treatment: approximately 18 received Ad26.COV2.S at low or high dose, single or two shots; five or six received placebo; per-sample allocation not given. At day 63 after the first vaccine or placebo injection, samples were drawn. Recruitment in Boston yielded a donor of adult age, 18-55 years. Ad26 vector vaccine expressed Wuhan-strain SARS-CoV-2 spike. This CDR3 is 14 amino acids long. Germline values: CDR1 SGHAT, CDR2 FQNNGV. V lost 1 base and J 2 bases, leaving 5 bases between the germline ends. Profiled with immunoSEQ multiplex PCR; TCRdb holds only in-frame clones, not every one. The profile shows roughly 320,000 clones, 86% of them singletons.

The sequence derives from a person aged 18-60 years who received the Ad26.COV2.S COVID-19 vaccine or a placebo. This specimen consisted of peripheral blood, obtained in a trial of Ad26.COV2.S vaccine versus placebo. The chain couples TRBV11-2 to TRBJ1-4; D call uncertain. The CDR3 sequence is CASSLGHTNEKLFF. CDR3 bases: TGTGCCAGCAGCTTAGGGCACACTAATGAAAAACTGTTTTTT.